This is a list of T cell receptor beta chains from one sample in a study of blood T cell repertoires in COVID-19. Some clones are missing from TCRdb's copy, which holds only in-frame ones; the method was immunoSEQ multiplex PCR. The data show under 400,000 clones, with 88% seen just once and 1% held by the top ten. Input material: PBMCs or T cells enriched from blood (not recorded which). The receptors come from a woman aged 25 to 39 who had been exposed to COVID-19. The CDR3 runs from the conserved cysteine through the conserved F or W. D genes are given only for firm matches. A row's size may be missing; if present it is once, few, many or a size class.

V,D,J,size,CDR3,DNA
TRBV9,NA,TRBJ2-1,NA,CASSYEGFRGNEQFF,TGTGCCAGCAGCTATGAAGGGTTTCGCGGGAATGAGCAGTTCTTC
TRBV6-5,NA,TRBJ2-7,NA,CASSYSWERYEQYF,TGTGCCAGCAGTTACTCGTGGGAGCGGTACGAGCAGTACTTC
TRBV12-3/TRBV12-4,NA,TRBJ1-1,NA,CASSLTGNTEAFF,TGTGCCAGCAGTCTGACAGGGAACACTGAAGCTTTCTTT
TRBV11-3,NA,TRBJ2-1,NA,CASSLYPLNEQFF,TGTGCCAGCAGCCTTTATCCTCTCAATGAGCAGTTCTTC
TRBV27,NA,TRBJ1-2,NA,CASSFSARAYGYTF,TGTGCCAGCAGTTTTTCCGCAAGAGCCTATGGCTACACCTTC
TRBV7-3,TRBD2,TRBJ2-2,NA,CASSLTSAAGGHTGELFF,TGTGCCAGCAGCTTAACGTCGGCGGCGGGAGGGCACACCGGGGAGCTGTTTTTT
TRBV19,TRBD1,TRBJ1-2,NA,CASGVQGADYGYTF,TGTGCCAGTGGGGTACAGGGGGCAGACTATGGCTACACCTTC
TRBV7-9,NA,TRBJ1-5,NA,CASSPGGAGQPQHF,TGTGCCAGCAGCCCCGGCGGCGCCGGGCAGCCCCAGCATTTT
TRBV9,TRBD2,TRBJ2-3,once,CASSVTSGRATDTQYF,TGTGCCAGCAGCGTTACTAGCGGGAGGGCCACCGATACGCAGTATTTT
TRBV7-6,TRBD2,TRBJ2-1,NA,CASSLSYAGVVGNEQFF,TGTGCCAGCAGCTTATCCTACGCGGGAGTGGTGGGCAATGAGCAGTTCTTC
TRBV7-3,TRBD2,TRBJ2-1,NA,CASSFYPTSGYNEQFF,TGTGCCAGCAGCTTCTACCCGACTAGCGGATACAATGAGCAGTTCTTC
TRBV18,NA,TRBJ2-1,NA,CASSPQVPGLSSYNEQFF,TGTGCCAGCTCACCACAGGTTCCGGGACTCAGCTCCTACAATGAGCAGTTCTTC
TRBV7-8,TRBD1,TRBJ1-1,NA,CASRAGTGGMGTEAFF,TGTGCCAGCAGGGCCGGGACAGGGGGAATGGGCACTGAAGCTTTCTTT
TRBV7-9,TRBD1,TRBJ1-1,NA,CASSSRDRGEDTEAFF,TGTGCCAGCAGCTCCCGGGACAGGGGAGAGGACACTGAAGCTTTCTTT
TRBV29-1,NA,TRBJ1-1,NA,CSVSTFPGNTEAFF,TGCAGCGTTTCGACATTCCCAGGGAACACTGAAGCTTTCTTT
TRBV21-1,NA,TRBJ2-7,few,CASSNPSRSYEQYF,TGTGCCAGCAGCAATCCGTCTAGGTCCTACGAGCAGTACTTC
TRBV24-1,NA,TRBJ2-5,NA,CATSDRLAQETQYF,TGTGCCACCAGTGATAGGTTAGCCCAAGAGACCCAGTACTTC
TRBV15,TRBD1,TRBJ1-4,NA,CATSIGQGAGKLFF,TGTGCCACCAGCATAGGACAGGGGGCAGGAAAACTGTTTTTT
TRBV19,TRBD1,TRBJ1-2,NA,CASRKTGVNYGYTF,TGTGCCAGTAGGAAGACAGGGGTTAACTATGGCTACACCTTC
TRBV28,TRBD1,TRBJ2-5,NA,CASSLTRGPDQETQYF,TGTGCCAGCAGTTTAACAAGGGGGCCCGACCAAGAGACCCAGTACTTC